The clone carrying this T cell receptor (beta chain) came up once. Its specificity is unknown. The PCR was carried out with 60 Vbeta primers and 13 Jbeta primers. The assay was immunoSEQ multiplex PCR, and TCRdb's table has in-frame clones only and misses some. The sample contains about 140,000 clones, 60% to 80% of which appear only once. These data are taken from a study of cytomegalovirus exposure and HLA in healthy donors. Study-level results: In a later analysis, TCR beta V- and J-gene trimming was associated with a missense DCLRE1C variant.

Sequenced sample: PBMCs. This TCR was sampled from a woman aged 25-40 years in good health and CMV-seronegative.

The chain's CDR3 is CASSSGQGRTDTQYF. CDR3 bases: TGTGCCAGCAGCTCCGGACAGGGGCGCACAGATACGCAGTATTTT. The rearrangement uses TRBV7-2 and TRBJ2-3; 9 bases are a match to TRBD1. After removal of 4 bases from V and 1 base from J, the junction contained 3 bases not matched to a gene. CDR1 and CDR2 from the germline V gene are SGHTA and FQGNSA. The CDR3 sequence is 15 residues long.